This note documents a single T cell receptor beta chain sequence. Its antigen is currently unknown. Time point specified: week 35, safety follow-up. Vaccinated patients received 300 ug of mutant IDH1 20-mer peptide per dose, with topical imiquimod. Astrocytomas found in donors were new, WHO grade 3 or 4, IDH1-mutant and ATRX-lost. This record comes from a study of a mutant IDH1 vaccine in newly diagnosed glioma. Across the whole study: Patients' prior therapy spanned radiotherapy, temozolomide, or both; most underwent both.

Study conclusions and caveats: Seemingly, pseudoprogression had no relation to changes in the top peripheral T cell clonotypes. Detectable vaccine-induced immune responses arose in around 93% of patients.

Per the germline V gene, CDR1 is SGHRS and CDR2 is YFSETQ. The CDR3 spans 15 residues. V gave up 0 bases and J gave up 2 bases, with 9 bases separating them. The repertoire was sequenced with immunoSEQ multiplex PCR; TCRdb's copy has only in-frame clones and lacks some. The sample includes 30,000 or so clones, roughly 75% seen only once; the top ten take approximately 2.9%. Source: PBMCs, taken from a glioma patient whose treatment included an IDH1 peptide vaccine. This sequence was found in a man aged 40-50 years with glioma. Some clones in this sample may be carry-over from other donors' samples. This chain links TRBV5-1 with TRBJ1-5; D may be TRBD1 (5 bases). In DNA form, the CDR3 reads TGCGCCAGCAGCTTGGGGCCGACAGGCAATCAGCCCCAGCATTTT. Its protein product is CASSLGPTGNQPQHF.